The T cell receptor (beta chain) described here comes from a study of blood T cell repertoires in COVID-19. Study-level background: Spain, Italy and the United States supplied samples that represented acute and convalescent COVID-19.

CDR3 length: 12 residues. V shed 3 bases and J shed 7 bases, with 6 bases lying between them. Germline V CDR1 and CDR2: SGHDN, FVKESK. As originally analysed: Nucleated cell counts were estimated from reference gene primer amplification. Profiling relied on immunoSEQ multiplex PCR, and the TCRdb table lists in-frame clones only, not all of them. The V and J calls and the clone size are those of that table, but D and trimming were determined from the DNA. The table shows over 110,000 clones, with over 70% occurring only once. This receptor was obtained from a woman aged 60-70 years with acute or convalescent COVID-19. Source material: peripheral blood. V usage is TRBV14 and J usage is TRBJ2-2; D might be TRBD2 (5 bases). The CDR3 DNA follows: TGTGCCAGCAGCCAGAGGGTCGGGGAGCTGTTTTTT. It is translated as CASSQRVGELFF.